This TCR beta chain was captured by sequencing in a study of read filtering for tumor transcriptome and immune sequencing. Study observations and caveats: Sorted CD138-negative bone marrow cells were not purified T cells.

Germline V gene data show CDR1 as SNHLY and CDR2 as FYNNEI. Germline trimming cut 11 bases from V and 3 bases from J; bases unmatched to any gene: 6. There are 12 residues in the CDR3. The library was built from around 380 ng RNA with molecular barcoded adaptors for alpha/delta and beta/gamma chains. Using its own MiXCR run on the reads, TCRdb lists one record per CDR3 protein. The repertoire holds roughly 59,000 distinct CDR3 sequences, with roughly 19% as singletons. The sample holds many counts of this clonotype. Its antigen is undetermined. The J gene is TRBJ2-7, the V gene TRBV2, with 8 bases that match TRBD1. Sample: a population of CD138-negative cells sorted from bone marrow. The clonotype comes from a donor aged 40 or over with multiple myeloma. CDR3 in DNA: TGTGCCTATGGACAGGGACGCTACGAGCAGTACTTC. It encodes CAYGQGRYEQYF.